This TCR beta chain was captured by sequencing in a study of blood T cell repertoires in COVID-19. Profiled with immunoSEQ multiplex PCR; TCRdb holds only in-frame clones, not every one. Of approximately 470,000 clones detected, approximately 86% appear once; the ten largest clones hold 0.7%. Cohort allocation depended upon clinical history that participants reported. Each recovered donor of Cohort 3 presented with two negative PCRs, clearance, or symptom resolution. Unmatched junction bases numbered 9, after V lost 7 bases and J lost 9 bases. CDR1 and CDR2 from the germline V gene are GTSNPN and SVGIG (reference sequence). The CDR3 is 15 residues long.

Sequencing input: PBMCs or T cells enriched from blood (not recorded which). This sequence joins TRBV30 and TRBJ2-1; the match to TRBD2 covers 16 bases. The clonotype originates from a woman under 30 who had recovered from COVID-19. Written as DNA, the CDR3 is TGTGCCTCCACCGGGACTAGCGGGGGGGTTGGTGAGCAGTTCTTC. It yields the protein CASTGTSGGVGEQFF.